These 26 T cell receptor beta chains were sequenced from one sample in a study of blood T cell repertoires in COVID-19 (dated by TCRdb to about 2020). Library preparation employed the immunoSEQ multiplex PCR assay. What TCRdb holds here is the immuneACCESS table cut down to in-frame rearrangements. Part of the clones is not present; checked against another copy, under half of the missing clones reflect an unresolved V gene, and the others are unexplained. The sample table records 140,000 or so clones; about four fifths of these occur just once. The ten largest clones represent around 8.4% of the sample. Sample: peripheral blood. All receptors come from a human donor in a cohort sampled during active COVID-19.

CDR3 bases: TGCAGCGTTGACCAAACGGGAAGTTACGAGCAGTACTTC. This encodes CSVDQTGSYEQYF. The rearrangement joins TRBV29-1 to TRBJ2-7; a weak D match, TRBD2 (5 bases). The V end lost 3 bases, the J end lost 4 bases, and 13 bases lay between the germline ends. The CDR3 consists of 13 residues. CDR1 SQVTM and CDR2 ANQGSEA come from the germline V gene.

The genes are TRBV27 and TRBJ2-3, with 8 bases aligning to TRBD1. This CDR3 is built from 18 residues. Germline values: CDR1 MNHEY, CDR2 SMNVEV (reference sequence). Germline trimming cut 0 bases from V and 4 bases from J; bases unmatched to any gene: 12. The CDR3 coding sequence is TGTGCCAGCAGTTTATCGGGGCCCGGACAGGGACGGGCAGATACGCAGTATTTT. Amino acid sequence: CASSLSGPGQGRADTQYF.

The chain uses TRBV6-6 and TRBJ2-1; 13 nucleotides match TRBD2. Germline CDR1 reads MNHNY; CDR2 reads SVGAGI (reference sequence). The CDR3 has 21 amino acids. V lost 5 bases and J lost 1; bases outside the gene matches: 17. The DNA of the CDR3 is TGTGCCAGCAGTCAGGACCCATCACTAGCGGGAGGGCCTTTATCCTACAATGAGCAGTTCTTC. Translation gives CASSQDPSLAGGPLSYNEQFF.

This clone came up a few times. The chain is built from TRBV7-9 and TRBJ1-4; tentative D call: TRBD1 (5 bases). Trimming removed 5 bases at V and 4 bases at J, with 8 bases between. From germline, CDR1 is SEHNR and CDR2 FQNEAQ (reference sequence). This CDR3 has 13 residues. The CDR3 loop is CASSRGGNEKLFF. DNA for the CDR3: TGTGCCAGCAGCCGCGGGGGTAATGAAAAACTGTTTTTT.

A single count supports this clone. The same CDR3 is also encoded by other DNA sequences in this sample. The chain combines TRBV3-1 (or the pseudogene TRBV3-2) with TRBJ2-4; D ambiguous. Trimming took 1 base from V and 0 from J, leaving 4 bases between them. CDR3 size: 14 residues. Per the germline V gene, CDR1 is LGHDT and CDR2 is YNNKEL (reference sequence). The CDR3 DNA reads TGTGCCAGCAGCCAAGCCGGAGCCAAAAACATTCAGTACTTC. Protein sequence: CASSQAGAKNIQYF.

The chain combines TRBV5-1 with TRBJ1-2, with a weak D call TRBD1 (5 bases). The CDR3 loop spans 16 amino acids. Trimming cost V 4 bases and J 7 bases, with 23 bases left between them. Germline V CDR1 and CDR2: SGHRS, YFSETQ. CDR3: CASSPWGGGPEGGYTF. Here the CDR3 DNA reads TGCGCCAGCAGCCCATGGGGCGGGGGACCTGAAGGTGGCTACACCTTC.

The V and J genes are TRBV9 and TRBJ1-2; possible D gene TRBD1, 6 bases. V was cut by 3 bases and J by 4 bases, with 16 bases left in between. Germline V gives CDR1 SGDLS, CDR2 YYNGEE. CDR3 length: 15 residues. The CDR3 nucleotides are TGTGCCAGCAGCGCAGGCCCAGGGGAATCCTATGGCTACACCTTC. The encoded protein is CASSAGPGESYGYTF. The whole variable domain, filled in from reference TRBV9 and TRBJ1-2, reads DSGVTQTPKHLITATGQRVTLRCSPRSGDLSVYWYQQSLDQGLQFLIQYYNGEERAKGNILERFSAQQFPDLHSELNLSSLELGDSALYFCASSAGPGESYGYTFGSGTRLTVV.

J is TRBJ1-4 and V is TRBV7-2, with TRBD1 identical over 8 bases. This CDR3 is built from 14 residues. Per germline, CDR1 SGHTA and CDR2 FQGNSA. Losses at the gene ends were 3 bases for V and 3 bases for J; bases not matched to a gene: 0. The CDR3 here is CASSLDRANEKLFF. CDR3 coding DNA: TGTGCCAGCAGCTTGGACAGGGCTAATGAAAAACTGTTTTTT.

The chain combines TRBV5-1 with TRBJ2-3; maybe TRBD1 (5 bases). CDR3 length: 14 amino acids. Trimming left V 4 bases short and J 2 bases short, with 11 bases between. Per the germline V gene, CDR1 is SGHRS and CDR2 is YFSETQ. This CDR3 reads CASSVDSYTDTQYF. As DNA, the CDR3 is TGCGCCAGCAGCGTCGACAGCTACACAGATACGCAGTATTTT.

The chain carries TRBV6-5 and TRBJ1-5; tentative D call: TRBD1 (6 bases). CDR3 length equals 15 residues. The ends were cut back, 5 bases at V and 2 bases at J, with 13 bases in the middle. The germline gives CDR1 MNHEY, CDR2 SVGAGI. The CDR3 sequence is CASSTRGGGNQPQHF. The CDR3 DNA is TGTGCCAGCAGTACTCGGGGGGGCGGCAATCAGCCCCAGCATTTT.

This clone has only one observation. At the DNA level, this CDR3 is encoded by other sequences in the same sample as well. This chain links TRBV7-3 with TRBJ2-3; maybe TRBD2 (6 bases). The CDR3 loop spans 15 amino acids. The germline V gene has CDR1 SGHTA and CDR2 FQGTGA. V lost 3 bases, J lost 0 bases, and 10 bases lay in between. CDR3: CASSFTGTSTDTQYF. CDR3 nucleotide sequence: TGTGCCAGCAGCTTCACCGGGACTAGCACAGATACGCAGTATTTT. Using reference TRBV7-3 and TRBJ2-3 for the parts outside the CDR3, the full variable domain is GAGVSQTPSNKVTEKGKYVELRCDPISGHTALYWYRQSLGQGPEFLIYFQGTGAADDSGLPNDRFFAVRPEGSVSTLKIQRTERGDSAVYLCASSFTGTSTDTQYFGPGTRLTVL.

This sequence joins TRBV5-1 and TRBJ2-2; 9 positions match TRBD2. Germline lookup yields CDR1 SGHRS and CDR2 YFSETQ. This CDR3 is 15 amino acids long. Germline trimming cut 0 bases from V and 7 bases from J; bases unmatched to any gene: 4. The CDR3 sequence is CASSLALREGGELFF. CDR3 coding DNA: TGCGCCAGCAGCTTGGCTCTGCGGGAGGGCGGGGAGCTGTTTTTT.

The V and J genes are TRBV24-1 and TRBJ1-2; TRBD1 matches at 12 bases. J was trimmed by 7 bases and V by 2 bases; bases with no gene match: 13. The CDR3 sequence is 18 residues long. Per germline, CDR1 KGHDR and CDR2 SFDVKD. CDR3 bases: TGTGCCACCAGTGATTCTCCGGGACAGGGGGCGGTAGTAATTGGCTACACCTTC. Translation gives CATSDSPGQGAVVIGYTF.

The chain links TRBV7-2 to TRBJ1-2, with D perhaps matching TRBD1 (6 bases). The germline V and J ends were trimmed by 1 base and 4 bases, with 13 bases remaining between them. Germline lookup yields CDR1 SGHTA and CDR2 FQGNSA. CDR3 length equals 15 residues. The CDR3 coding sequence is TGTGCCAGCAGCTTAGATGTCCAGGGGCTCTATGGCTACACCTTC. Its translation is CASSLDVQGLYGYTF.

In its sample, this clone was seen a few times. The rearrangement joins TRBV4-2 to TRBJ2-7; 9 bases agree with TRBD1. Germline CDR1 is LGHNA and CDR2 is YNFKEQ. V lost 4 bases and J lost 3; bases outside the gene matches: 4. The CDR3 is made up of 14 amino acids. DNA for the CDR3: TGTGCCAGCAGCCCGGACAGGGGAGGCTACGAGCAGTACTTC. It translates to CASSPDRGGYEQYF.

This chain links TRBV5-6 with TRBJ2-5; D might be TRBD2 (5 bases). V was clipped by 1 base and J by 1 base, with 8 bases between them. This CDR3 region has 14 residues. The germline V gene encodes CDR1 SGHDT and CDR2 YYEEEE. CDR3 bases: TGTGCCAGCAGCTTGTACGGACTCCAAGAGACCCAGTACTTC. This codes for CASSLYGLQETQYF.

The chain recombines TRBV24-1 with TRBJ2-6, with D tentatively TRBD2 (6 bases). V was shortened by 3 bases and J by 11 bases, with 16 bases between the two germline ends. Germline V gene data show CDR1 as KGHDR and CDR2 as SFDVKD. This CDR3 region has 15 residues. As DNA, the CDR3 is TGTGCCACCAGTGATCCAAGGACGGGGGATGACGTCCTGACTTTC. Its protein is CATSDPRTGDDVLTF.

V gene TRBV11-2 combines with J gene TRBJ2-7; 10 nucleotides align to TRBD2. After removal of 5 bases from V and 6 bases from J, the junction contained 10 bases not matched to a gene. The germline gives CDR1 SGHAT, CDR2 FQNNGV. The CDR3 length is 15 residues. In DNA form, the CDR3 reads TGTGCCAGCAGCGGAACTAGCGGGATCCCGGCCGAGCAGTACTTC. This encodes CASSGTSGIPAEQYF.

The gene calls are TRBV6-2 or TRBV6-3 and TRBJ2-7; D not certain. Trimming shortened V by 6 bases and J by 0 bases, and 9 bases separated the two germline ends. The CDR3 contains 13 residues. Germline CDR1 and CDR2: MNHEY and SVGEGT. The CDR3 nucleotides read TGTGCCAGCAGCCGATCGGTCTCCTACGAGCAGTACTTC. This sequence encodes CASSRSVSYEQYF.

V is TRBV6-5 and J is TRBJ1-2; tentatively, D is TRBD1 (6 bases). Germline V gene lookup returns CDR1 MNHEY and CDR2 SVGAGI. CDR3 length equals 14 residues. The V and J ends lost 0 bases and 5 bases respectively, with 10 bases between them. The CDR3 region has the DNA TGTGCCAGCAGTTACTCCTACAGGGATTATGGCTACACCTTC. This gives the protein CASSYSYRDYGYTF.

This chain joins TRBV5-4 and TRBJ2-7; TRBD2 is a possible D gene (6 bases). This CDR3 contains 16 residues. Trimming took 1 base from V and 2 from J, leaving 16 bases between them. CDR1 is SGHNT, CDR2 YYREEE, per germline (reference sequence). In DNA, the CDR3 is TGTGCCAGCAGCTTGTTGCCGGGAGCTCAAACCTACGAGCAGTACTTC. Its translation is CASSLLPGAQTYEQYF.

This sequence joins TRBV5-1 and TRBJ2-1, with D maybe TRBD1 (5 bases). The length of the CDR3 is 15 residues. The germline V gene has CDR1 SGHRS and CDR2 YFSETQ. Trimming removed 4 bases from V and 0 bases from J, with 11 bases in between. The CDR3 reads CASSLDDSSYNEQFF. The CDR3 DNA is TGCGCCAGCAGCCTCGACGACAGCTCCTACAATGAGCAGTTCTTC.

The chain combines TRBV6-1 with TRBJ1-1; D gene ambiguous. Germline lookup yields CDR1 MNHNS and CDR2 SASEGT. There are 13 residues in the CDR3. V lost 3 bases to trimming and J lost 0 bases, with 5 bases between them. The CDR3 sequence: CASSDNLNTEAFF. The CDR3 DNA is TGTGCCAGCAGTGACAATTTGAACACTGAAGCTTTCTTT.

The chain uses TRBV6-5 and TRBJ1-4; D not certain. The CDR3 has 14 residues. Trimming took 0 bases from V and 12 from J, leaving 14 bases between them. Germline CDR1 reads MNHEY; CDR2 reads SVGAGI. This CDR3 is CASSYSFRFVQLFF. The CDR3 coding sequence is TGTGCCAGCAGTTACTCGTTCCGTTTTGTCCAACTGTTTTTT.

A single count supports this clone. The gene calls are TRBV7-2 and TRBJ1-2, with D possibly matching TRBD1 (6 bases). V lost 4 bases, J lost 5 bases, and 17 bases lay in between. Germline V gene lookup returns CDR1 SGHTA and CDR2 FQGNSA. The CDR3 is made up of 15 amino acids. Here the CDR3 reads CASSSRGAPRYGYTF. The CDR3 DNA reads as TGTGCCAGCAGCTCTCGGGGGGCACCGAGGTATGGCTACACCTTC.

The rearrangement uses TRBV5-1 and TRBJ2-3, with 8 bases matching TRBD2. The CDR3 extends over 15 amino acids. Germline assignment: CDR1 SGHRS and CDR2 YFSETQ. V was pared by 4 bases and J by 2 bases, with 6 bases of the junction left unmatched. In DNA form, the CDR3 reads TGCGCCAGCAGCCTCACTAGCGGCAACACAGATACGCAGTATTTT. It encodes CASSLTSGNTDTQYF.